A single sample gave rise to the 21 T cell receptor beta chains below, sequenced in a study of blood T cells in healthy people across ages. Then a second PCR, running roughly 7 to 11 cycles, was carried out with a sample-barcoded 5' primer and a J-beta primer mix. MiXCR, run by TCRdb on the 5' RACE reads, gives a single entry per CDR3 protein. The sample has hundreds of thousands of distinct CDR3 sequences, roughly two fifths seen once. Material for sequencing was blood. These receptors came from an elderly man in good health.

V usage is TRBV29-1 and J usage is TRBJ2-1; D may be TRBD1 (6 bases). The V gene lost 4 bases and the J gene lost 9 bases, with 16 bases spanning the gap. Germline values: CDR1 SQVTM, CDR2 ANQGSEA. The CDR3 runs to 13 residues. As DNA, the CDR3 is TGCAGCGTTGGCGAACAGGGCAGGGGTGAGCAGTTCTTC. Its translation: CSVGEQGRGEQFF.

J is TRBJ2-3 and V is TRBV29-1, with 7 bases lining up with TRBD1. Looked up from germline, CDR1 is SQVTM and CDR2 is ANQGSEA. V lost 1 base and J lost 3; bases outside the gene matches: 10. The CDR3 covers 16 residues. The CDR3 loop reads CSVEGFKGAMTDTQYF. The CDR3 DNA follows: TGCAGCGTTGAAGGGTTCAAGGGGGCCATGACAGATACGCAGTATTTT.

Comments on this clonotype: A read error is possible here, since a much larger clone lies one base away. V and J are TRBV25-1 and TRBJ2-7; D not resolved. The length of the CDR3 is 11 residues. Between the trimmed V and J ends, which lost 10 bases and 2 bases, there was a span of 9 bases. Germline CDR1 and CDR2: MGHDK and SYGVNS. DNA for the CDR3: TGTGCCACCGGAAGGGCCTACGAGCAGTACTTC. Translating it yields CATGRAYEQYF.

The chain uses TRBV11-2 and TRBJ2-3; the match to TRBD2 covers 16 bases. CDR3 length equals 17 residues. V lost 5 bases to trimming and J lost 7 bases; unmatched junction nucleotides: 9. CDR1 SGHAT and CDR2 FQNNGV come from the germline V gene. The CDR3 DNA follows: TGTGCCAGCAGCCAGGGGACTAGCGGGAGGGCCTCACATACGCAGTATTTT. Protein product: CASSQGTSGRASHTQYF.

V and J are TRBV27 and TRBJ2-1; TRBD2 matches 7 bases. Unmatched junction bases numbered 8, after V lost 5 bases and J lost 10 bases. Germline values: CDR1 MNHEY, CDR2 SMNVEV (reference sequence). The CDR3 loop spans 13 amino acids. This CDR3 is CASSGGAGEEQFF. In DNA form, the CDR3 reads TGTGCCAGCAGTGGAGGGGCGGGGGAAGAGCAGTTCTTC.

This chain uses TRBV6-5 with TRBJ2-7, with D unclear. V lost 2 bases and J lost 0, with 11 bases in between. Germline V gene sequence: CDR1 MNHEY, CDR2 SVGAGI. This CDR3 is built from 15 residues. The CDR3 nucleotides read TGTGCCAGCAGTTACGATTATAGGGCCTCCTACGAGCAGTACTTC. It translates to CASSYDYRASYEQYF.

The table lists this clonotype with many counts. The rearrangement uses TRBV29-1 and TRBJ1-2, with TRBD1 as a possible D gene (6 bases). V gave up 3 bases and J gave up 7 bases, with 15 bases separating them. Germline CDR1 and CDR2: SQVTM and ANQGSEA. CDR3 length equals 13 residues. The CDR3 reads CSVDYPGQSGYTF. In DNA, the CDR3 is TGCAGCGTTGATTACCCCGGACAGTCTGGCTACACCTTC.

V gene TRBV20-1 combines with J gene TRBJ2-1; D gene unclear. V lost 5 bases and J lost 5, with 7 bases in between. CDR3 length: 11 residues. Germline V gene lookup returns CDR1 DFQATT and CDR2 SNEGSKA (reference sequence). CDR3: CSAHQHNEQFF. The CDR3 nucleotides are TGCAGTGCTCACCAACACAATGAGCAGTTCTTC.

The V call is TRBV20-1, the J call TRBJ2-4; TRBD1 might be the D (6 bases). TRBJ2-7 explains the end of the DNA better; the J call may be wrong. Germline lookup yields CDR1 DFQATT and CDR2 SNEGSKA (reference sequence). CDR3 length: 15 residues. CDR3 region: CSARDHRTAVLEQYF. Here the CDR3 DNA reads TGCAGTGCTAGAGATCATAGGACAGCGGTACTCGAGCAGTACTTC.

The chain uses TRBV20-1 and TRBJ1-1; D remains unclear. In germline, CDR1 is DFQATT, CDR2 SNEGSKA (reference sequence). This CDR3 contains 12 residues. V was trimmed by 5 bases and J by 0 bases, leaving 7 bases between them. This chain's CDR3 is CSAVLLNTEAFF. DNA for the CDR3: TGCAGTGCTGTCCTATTGAACACTGAAGCTTTCTTT.

The chain employs TRBV28 and TRBJ2-7; 13 bases fit TRBD2. The DNA end favors TRBJ2-5, so the J call may be wrong. Germline V gene sequence: CDR1 MDHEN, CDR2 SYDVKM. This CDR3 is 15 amino acids long. The CDR3 sequence is CASSSLAGGQETQYF. In nucleotides, the CDR3 is TGTGCCAGCAGTTCACTAGCGGGGGGGCAGGAGACCCAGTACTTC.

The CDR3 region has the DNA TGTGCCAGCAGCCCGTTGGCGGGGACAGCTAATGAAAAACTGTTTTTT. As protein: CASSPLAGTANEKLFF. The chain joins TRBV5-8 to TRBJ1-4; 7 bases fit TRBD1. CDR1 is SGHTS and CDR2 is YDEGEE in the germline V gene. Trimming at V came to 4 bases and at J to 3 bases, leaving 9 bases not matched to a gene. CDR3 size: 16 residues.

The genes are TRBV6-1 and TRBJ2-1, with TRBD2 matching 8 bases. The CDR3 is 15 amino acids. CDR1 is MNHNS, CDR2 SASEGT, per germline. Unmatched junction bases numbered 9, after V lost 1 base and J lost 10 bases. The CDR3 sequence: CASSEGGTRLSEQFF. The CDR3, as DNA: TGTGCCAGCAGTGAAGGAGGGACTAGGCTGTCGGAGCAGTTCTTC.

CDR3 sequence reads: CSASGSTETQYF. The CDR3 DNA is TGCAGTGCTAGCGGGAGCACGGAGACCCAGTACTTC. The rearrangement joins TRBV20-1 to TRBJ2-5; perhaps TRBD2 as D (6 bases). The CDR3 spans 12 residues. The germline V and J ends were trimmed by 3 bases and 5 bases, with 10 bases remaining between them. Germline CDR1 DFQATT, CDR2 SNEGSKA (reference sequence).

To note about this clonotype: A much larger clone lies a single base off, so this may be a read error. The gene calls are TRBV7-2 and TRBJ2-1; TRBD2 is a possible D gene (8 bases). The V end lost 5 bases, the J end lost 13 bases, and 27 bases lay between the germline ends. The CDR3 sequence is 16 residues long. Germline assignment: CDR1 SGHTA and CDR2 FQGNSA. The DNA of the CDR3 is TGTGCCAGCAGCCCACAGGGGTCAGCGGGGGAAGAGACCCAGTTCTTC. Translation: CASSPQGSAGEETQFF.

The rearrangement uses TRBV6-6 and TRBJ2-1; TRBD2 aligns across 7 bases. J lost 0 bases, V lost 4 bases, and 6 bases had no gene match. This CDR3 contains 16 residues. The germline gives CDR1 MNHNY, CDR2 SVGAGI (reference sequence). The DNA for the CDR3 is TGTGCCAGCAGTTCCGGACTAGTCGGCTCCTACAATGAGCAGTTCTTC. Translated: CASSSGLVGSYNEQFF.

This clonotype appeared a few times. The V call is TRBV6-1, the J call TRBJ2-7; 9 bases agree with TRBD1. The CDR3 runs 16 residues. Germline CDR1 and CDR2: MNHNS and SASEGT. Trimming at V came to 0 bases and at J to 1 base, leaving 4 bases not matched to a gene. CDR3 amino acids: CASSEAAGTGSYEQYF. For the CDR3, the DNA is TGTGCCAGCAGTGAAGCGGCCGGGACAGGGTCCTACGAGCAGTACTTC.

This chain uses TRBV2 with TRBJ2-7; TRBD2 might be the D (6 bases). CDR3 length: 14 amino acids. V was shortened by 8 bases and J by 6 bases, with 20 bases between the two germline ends. Germline CDR1 is SNHLY and CDR2 is FYNNEI. The chain's CDR3 is CASYRLGTGAEQYF. The CDR3 bases are TGTGCCAGCTATCGGCTGGGGACGGGAGCCGAGCAGTACTTC.

This sequence joins TRBV10-2 and TRBJ1-1; D uncertain. The V end was cut by 3 bases, the J end by 3 bases, with 8 bases between. Germline values: CDR1 WSHSY, CDR2 SAAADI. This CDR3 comprises 13 residues. CDR3 residues: CASSEGSHTEAFF. The CDR3, as DNA: TGCGCCAGCAGTGAAGGTAGCCACACTGAAGCTTTCTTT.

The CDR3 protein is CSAVRDREETNQPQHF. CDR3 in DNA: TGCAGTGCTGTCCGGGACAGGGAGGAGACGAATCAGCCCCAGCATTTT. This chain connects TRBV20-1 to TRBJ1-5, with TRBD1 matching 9 bases. V was pared by 5 bases and J by 4 bases, with 12 bases of the junction left unmatched. This CDR3 comprises 16 residues. The germline CDR1 and CDR2 sequences are DFQATT and SNEGSKA (reference sequence).

This clonotype was observed a few times. The V gene is TRBV30, the J gene TRBJ2-1; D gene uncertain. The CDR3 consists of 17 residues. With 2 bases removed from V and 1 base from J, the gap between germline ends came to 18 bases. Germline CDR1 GTSNPN, CDR2 SVGIG (reference sequence). CDR3 DNA: TGTGCCTGGAGTCCCTTAATGGCGCTGGGGTCCTACAATGAGCAGTTCTTC. It translates to CAWSPLMALGSYNEQFF.